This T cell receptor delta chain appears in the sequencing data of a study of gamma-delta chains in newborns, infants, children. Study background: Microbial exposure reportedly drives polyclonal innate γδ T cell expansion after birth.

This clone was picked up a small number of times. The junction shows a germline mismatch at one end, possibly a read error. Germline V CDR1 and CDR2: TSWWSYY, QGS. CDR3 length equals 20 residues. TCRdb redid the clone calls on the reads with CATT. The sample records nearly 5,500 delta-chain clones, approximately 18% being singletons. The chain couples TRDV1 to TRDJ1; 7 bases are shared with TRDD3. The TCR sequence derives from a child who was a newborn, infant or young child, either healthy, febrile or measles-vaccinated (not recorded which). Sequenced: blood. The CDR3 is CAPGIPLPTDWGSTGHKLIF. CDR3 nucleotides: TGTGCTCCTGGGATCCCTCTACCCACGGACTGGGGTTCTACTGGTCATAAACTCATCTTT.